The 21 T cell receptor beta chains below were found in one sample sequenced in a study of cytotoxic CD8 clonotypes in ibrutinib-treated CLL. Data came from immunoSEQ multiplex PCR; TCRdb stores just in-frame clones and leaves some out. In the table there are roughly 150,000 clones, about four fifths of which are singletons. The sample in question was PBMCs, obtained after 12 months of ibrutinib treatment. The receptors come from a human donor with chronic lymphocytic leukemia.

The CDR3 here is CASSKTGPGNTIYF. As DNA, the CDR3 is TGCGCCAGCAGCAAAACAGGGCCTGGAAACACCATATATTTT. The rearrangement links TRBV4-3 to TRBJ1-3; possibly TRBD1 for D (6 bases). The CDR3 length is 14 residues. CDR1 is LGHNA and CDR2 is YSLEER in the germline V gene. V was shortened by 5 bases and J by 2 bases, with 10 bases between the two germline ends.

This clone has only one observation. The chain combines TRBV28 with TRBJ2-1; TRBD2 might be the D (6 bases). CDR1 is MDHEN and CDR2 is SYDVKM in the germline V gene. The ends were cut back, 5 bases at V and 0 bases at J, with 11 bases in the middle. CDR3 length: 15 residues. In nucleotides, the CDR3 is TGTGCCAGCAGTCCTCTAGCGAGCTCCTACAATGAGCAGTTCTTC. Encoded protein: CASSPLASSYNEQFF.

This rearrangement joins TRBV18 to TRBJ2-5; 10 bases line up with TRBD2. This CDR3 contains 19 residues. Germline CDR1 KGHSH, CDR2 LQKENI. After removal of 2 bases from V and 5 bases from J, the junction contained 17 bases not matched to a gene. The CDR3 region has the DNA TGTGCCAGCTCACCAAGGAGCGGGGGGGCAGGTTTGAAACGGGAGACCCAGTACTTC. Translated, it gives CASSPRSGGAGLKRETQYF.

The CDR3 spells CASSPGTLGNIQYF. The DNA of the CDR3 is TGTGCCAGCAGCCCCGGGACACTGGGAAACATTCAGTACTTC. The genes are TRBV7-2 and TRBJ2-4; D might be TRBD1 (6 bases). The CDR3 is 14 residues long. V gave up 5 bases and J gave up 6 bases, with 14 bases separating them. Germline values: CDR1 SGHTA, CDR2 FQGNSA.

The sample holds one count of this clone. The CDR3 protein is CASSFPTGPYNEQFF. CDR3 coding DNA: TGTGCCAGCAGCTTTCCGACAGGACCCTACAATGAGCAGTTCTTC. This chain joins TRBV7-2 and TRBJ2-1, with D perhaps TRBD1 (6 bases). Germline-derived CDR1 and CDR2 are SGHTA and FQGNSA. This CDR3 is built from 15 residues. V dropped 3 bases and J dropped 2 bases, with 11 bases sitting between them.

This clone appeared a single time. The J gene is TRBJ2-1, the V gene TRBV19, with 12 bases aligning to TRBD2. The CDR3 consists of 15 residues. J lost 6 bases, V lost 2 bases, and 2 bases had no gene match. Germline CDR1 and CDR2: LNHDA and SQIVND (reference sequence). CDR3 in DNA: TGTGCCAGTAGTATAACTAGCGGGGGGTCCAATGAGCAGTTCTTC. Its translation: CASSITSGGSNEQFF.

The V call is TRBV7-9, the J call TRBJ2-5; D not certain. This CDR3 is 15 amino acids long. The germline CDR1 and CDR2 sequences are SEHNR and FQNEAQ (reference sequence). The V end lost 5 bases, the J end lost 4 bases, and 17 bases lay between the germline ends. The CDR3 DNA follows: TGTGCCAGCAGCCACCTACAAGGGAAGGGAGAGACCCAGTACTTC. Translation gives CASSHLQGKGETQYF. Filled out from reference TRBV7-9 and TRBJ2-5, the complete variable domain reads DTGVSQNPRHKITKRGQNVTFRCDPISEHNRLYWYRQTLGQGPEFLTYFQNEAQLEKSRLLSDRFSAERPKGSFSTLEIQRTEQGDSAMYLCASSHLQGKGETQYFGPGTRLLVL.

The chain uses TRBV18 and TRBJ2-7; 11 bases line up with TRBD1. The CDR3 sequence is 14 residues long. CDR1 and CDR2 (germline): KGHSH, LQKENI. The V gene end was trimmed by 6 bases and the J gene end by 4 bases; junction bases not matched to a gene: 5. The DNA of the CDR3 is TGTGCCAGCTCTTCGGACAGGGGGCGGTACGAGCAGTACTTC. This sequence encodes CASSSDRGRYEQYF.

This sequence joins TRBV19 and TRBJ2-5; 12 positions match TRBD2. From germline, CDR1 is LNHDA and CDR2 SQIVND (reference sequence). After removal of 5 bases from V and 4 bases from J, the junction contained 5 bases not matched to a gene. The CDR3 runs to 15 residues. CDR3 nucleotide sequence: TGTGCCAGTAGTTCGCTAGCGGGAGGGACAGAGACCCAGTACTTC. This sequence encodes CASSSLAGGTETQYF.

The V call is TRBV5-4, the J call TRBJ1-2; D is perhaps TRBD1 (5 bases). The CDR3 is 15 residues long. V lost 1 base, J lost 5 bases, and 15 bases lay in between. Germline loops: CDR1 SGHNT, CDR2 YYREEE (reference sequence). CDR3 sequence (DNA): TGTGCCAGCAGCTTGCCCCCAGCGGGGGGGTATGGCTACACCTTC. This encodes CASSLPPAGGYGYTF.

This rearrangement joins TRBV18 to TRBJ2-7; 9 nucleotides agree with TRBD2. Germline values: CDR1 KGHSH, CDR2 LQKENI. Unmatched junction bases numbered 7, after V lost 2 bases and J lost 2 bases. This CDR3 is 16 amino acids long. In nucleotides, the CDR3 is TGTGCCAGCTCACCATGGGGCGCGGGGGGGGCCTACGAGCAGTACTTC. This codes for CASSPWGAGGAYEQYF.

This clone was detected once. V usage is TRBV7-9 and J usage is TRBJ2-2, with a weak D call TRBD2 (6 bases). V dropped 8 bases and J dropped 5 bases, with 18 bases sitting between them. The CDR3 length is 15 residues. Germline V lookup: CDR1 SEHNR, CDR2 FQNEAQ (reference sequence). CDR3 DNA: TGTGCCAGCTGTTTACGGGAGCAATTGACCGGGGAGCTGTTTTTT. This translates into CASCLREQLTGELFF.

The V gene is TRBV5-1, the J gene TRBJ2-1; D gene ambiguous. Trimming stripped 4 bases from V and 10 bases from J, with 12 bases between. The V gene's germline CDR1 is SGHRS and CDR2 YFSETQ. The length of the CDR3 is 12 residues. This chain's CDR3 is CASSPDLGEQFF. The CDR3 nucleotides are TGCGCCAGCAGCCCGGACCTAGGGGAGCAGTTCTTC. The full variable domain, with the rest looked up from reference TRBV5-1 and TRBJ2-1, is KAGVTQTPRYLIKTRGQQVTLSCSPISGHRSVSWYQQTPGQGLQFLFEYFSETQRNKGNFPGRFSGRQFSNSRSEMNVSTLELGDSALYLCASSPDLGEQFFGPGTRLTVL.

V is TRBV10-3 and J is TRBJ2-7, with TRBD1 as a possible D gene (5 bases). Trimming pared 0 bases from V and 1 base from J, leaving 10 bases between. This CDR3 region has 15 residues. Germline V gene data show CDR1 as ENHRY and CDR2 as SYGVKD. The CDR3 here is CAISESNSGSYEQYF. Written as DNA, the CDR3 is TGTGCCATCAGTGAGTCGAATTCAGGGTCCTACGAGCAGTACTTC.

V is TRBV5-1 and J is TRBJ2-7; 7 bases fit TRBD2. Germline loops: CDR1 SGHRS, CDR2 YFSETQ. The CDR3 consists of 15 residues. The ends lost 0 bases at V and 0 bases at J; junction bases unmatched: 3. DNA of the CDR3: TGCGCCAGCAGCTTGGTCAGGGAGGGCTCCTACGAGCAGTACTTC. Translated: CASSLVREGSYEQYF.

V is TRBV25-1 and J is TRBJ2-3, with 8 bases matching TRBD2. The CDR3 is 15 amino acids. Losses at the gene ends were 6 bases for V and 1 base for J; bases not matched to a gene: 6. Germline V gene sequence: CDR1 MGHDK, CDR2 SYGVNS. The CDR3 bases are TGTGCCAGCAGCGAGGGAGCGGGGGGCACAGATACGCAGTATTTT. Translating gives CASSEGAGGTDTQYF.

The rearrangement uses TRBV6-6 and TRBJ2-7; possibly TRBD1 for D (6 bases). Deletions cut 7 bases from V and 5 bases from J, with 9 bases between. Per germline, CDR1 MNHNY and CDR2 SVGAGI (reference sequence). The CDR3 has 11 amino acids. The CDR3 spells CASTHRDEQYF. DNA of the CDR3: TGTGCCAGCACTCACAGGGACGAGCAGTACTTC.

Details on this clone: In the same sample, other DNA sequences code for this CDR3. The rearrangement joins TRBV5-1 to TRBJ1-4; D possibly corresponds to TRBD1 (6 bases). CDR3 length equals 15 residues. V was clipped by 2 bases and J by 0 bases, with 8 bases between them. Per the germline V gene, CDR1 is SGHRS and CDR2 is YFSETQ. The CDR3 nucleotides read TGCGCCAGCAGCTTAGGGGGATCAACTAATGAAAAACTGTTTTTT. This codes for CASSLGGSTNEKLFF.

This chain joins TRBV5-6 and TRBJ1-2, with D uncertain. CDR1 and CDR2 from the germline V gene are SGHDT and YYEEEE. The CDR3 is made up of 13 amino acids. Trimming removed 4 bases at V and 4 bases at J, with 11 bases between. The CDR3 coding sequence is TGTGCCAGCAGCATGGCAGGAACCTATGGCTACACCTTC. Residues: CASSMAGTYGYTF. Filled out from reference TRBV5-6 and TRBJ1-2, the complete variable domain reads DAGVTQSPTHLIKTRGQQVTLRCSPKSGHDTVSWYQQALGQGPQFIFQYYEEEERQRGNFPDRFSGHQFPNYSSELNVNALLLGDSALYLCASSMAGTYGYTFGSGTRLTVV.

This chain links TRBV7-8 with TRBJ2-7; 7 bases agree with TRBD1. V was pared by 2 bases and J by 6 bases, with 7 bases of the junction left unmatched. This CDR3 has 14 amino acids. Germline CDR1 and CDR2: SGHVS and FQNEAQ. In DNA form, the CDR3 reads TGTGCCAGCAGCTTAAGGAACAGGGGCCCCGAGCAGTACTTC. Its translation: CASSLRNRGPEQYF.

The rearrangement links TRBV7-2 to TRBJ2-5; TRBD2 matches at 7 bases. Germline V CDR1 and CDR2: SGHTA, FQGNSA. Trimming took 2 bases from V and 5 from J; bases not matched to a gene: 5. The CDR3 loop spans 14 amino acids. CDR3 nucleotides: TGTGCCAGCAGCTTATCGTCCGGGGGGGAGACCCAGTACTTC. It is translated as CASSLSSGGETQYF.